Below are 26 T cell receptor beta chains sequenced from a single sample in a study of shared clonotypes between healthy human individuals. Repertoires were generated with immunoSEQ multiplex PCR, while TCRdb's copy carries only in-frame clones and drops some. Of nearly 1 million clones in the sample, 70% to 85% were seen once. Sequenced input: memory CD4+ T cells sorted from blood. Noted subset: CD45RA-negative fraction. The receptors originated from a man between 18 and 35 years old in good health.

The V gene is TRBV13, the J gene TRBJ2-5; 7 bases are a match to TRBD1. Trimming at V came to 0 bases and at J to 4 bases, leaving 5 bases not matched to a gene. Germline assignment: CDR1 PRHDT and CDR2 FYEKMQ (reference sequence). The CDR3 contains 15 residues. As DNA, the CDR3 is TGTGCCAGCAGCTTAGGGCAGGGGGTCACAGAGACCCAGTACTTC. Translating it yields CASSLGQGVTETQYF. The full variable domain, its missing parts supplied by reference TRBV13 and TRBJ2-5, is AAGVIQSPRHLIKEKRETATLKCYPIPRHDTVYWYQQGPGQDPQFLISFYEKMQSDKGSIPDRFSAQQFSDYHSELNMSSLELGDSALYFCASSLGQGVTETQYFGPGTRLLVL.

This chain links TRBV9 with TRBJ1-6; 7 bases line up with TRBD1. The CDR3 is 15 amino acids. V was pared by 4 bases and J by 9 bases, with 10 bases of the junction left unmatched. CDR1 SGDLS and CDR2 YYNGEE come from the germline V gene. CDR3 in DNA: TGTGCCAGCAGCTATGACAGGGACTCTGGTTCACCCCTCCACTTT. This translates into CASSYDRDSGSPLHF.

This clone has at least ten counts. CDR3 loop: CATSDGEAYEQYF. CDR3 bases: TGTGCCACCAGCGACGGTGAAGCCTACGAGCAGTACTTC. The chain couples TRBV15 to TRBJ2-7; D is undetermined. With 5 bases removed from V and 2 bases from J, the gap between germline ends came to 10 bases. CDR1 and CDR2 (germline): LNHNV, YYDKDF (reference sequence). This CDR3 region has 13 residues.

This clone was observed once. The chain has TRBV2 and TRBJ2-3; unclear D gene. V was shortened by 2 bases and J by 5 bases, with 11 bases between the two germline ends. This CDR3 is built from 14 residues. Germline V gene lookup returns CDR1 SNHLY and CDR2 FYNNEI. The chain's CDR3 is CASSERSWEDTQYF. The DNA for the CDR3 is TGTGCCAGCAGTGAAAGGAGTTGGGAAGATACGCAGTATTTT.

This chain joins TRBV6-5 and TRBJ2-5; no firm D call. Between the trimmed V and J ends, which lost 0 bases and 4 bases, there was a span of 9 bases. This CDR3 comprises 14 residues. The germline CDR1 and CDR2 sequences are MNHEY and SVGAGI. Here the CDR3 reads CASSYSTSRETQYF. The CDR3, as DNA: TGTGCCAGCAGTTACTCGACAAGCCGAGAGACCCAGTACTTC.

The rearrangement uses TRBV28 and TRBJ1-2; D not certain. The germline CDR1 and CDR2 sequences are MDHEN and SYDVKM. Between the trimmed V and J ends, which lost 7 bases and 1 base, there was a span of 13 bases. The CDR3 spans 14 residues. CDR3 loop: CASKSGWDNYGYTF. In nucleotides, the CDR3 is TGTGCCAGCAAGTCAGGATGGGATAACTATGGCTACACCTTC.

CDR3 sequence reads: CASSAIGAQHF. CDR3 bases: TGTGCCAGCAGCGCAATCGGGGCCCAGCATTTT. The V call is TRBV6-1, the J call TRBJ1-5; no firm D call. The CDR3 contains 11 residues. Per germline, CDR1 MNHNS and CDR2 SASEGT. Trimming stripped 6 bases from V and 11 bases from J, with 11 bases between.

Concerning this clone itself: It may be a read error: a sequence one base away is much more abundant. This sample also contains other DNA sequences that code for the same CDR3. The gene calls are TRBV11-2 and TRBJ2-5, with D hard to call. Germline V gene data show CDR1 as SGHAT and CDR2 as FQNNGV. Trimming took off 2 bases at V and 4 bases at J, with 2 bases between the two ends. The CDR3 runs to 11 residues. DNA of the CDR3: TGTGCCAGCAGCTTACGAGAGACCCAGTACTTC. This encodes CASSLRETQYF.

This chain links TRBV5-6 with TRBJ2-7; a possible D gene is TRBD1 (6 bases). V was clipped by 4 bases and J by 7 bases, with 12 bases between them. Germline CDR1 SGHDT, CDR2 YYEEEE. The CDR3 totals 12 residues. The CDR3 sequence is CASSRQTGEQYF. As DNA, the CDR3 is TGTGCCAGCAGCCGCCAGACAGGAGAGCAGTACTTC.

This clone occurred once. This chain uses TRBV21-1 with TRBJ1-2; the table's D gene call, TRBD1, was not cross checked with the DNA. TRBV21-1 is tagged as a pseudogene. CDR3 length equals 18 residues. CDR3 amino acids: CASTTGQGDRRLNYGYTF. The CDR3 DNA is TGTGCCAGCACCACGGGACAGGGGGATCGAAGACTGAACTATGGCTACACCTTC.

This rearrangement joins TRBV30 to TRBJ1-2, with a tentative D call TRBD1 (6 bases). Trimming took off 0 bases at V and 4 bases at J, with 15 bases between the two ends. Germline CDR1 and CDR2: GTSNPN and SVGIG (reference sequence). The CDR3 is 15 amino acids. CDR3 amino acids: CAWSVRGALSYGYTF. The CDR3 coding sequence is TGTGCCTGGAGTGTTAGGGGGGCGCTCTCCTATGGCTACACCTTC.

The chain has TRBV7-9 and TRBJ2-2; 9 nucleotides match TRBD2. Per the germline V gene, CDR1 is SEHNR and CDR2 is FQNEAQ (reference sequence). V lost 5 bases, J lost 1 base, and 5 bases stayed unmatched. The CDR3 runs to 16 residues. This CDR3 reads CASSTATSGNTGELFF. In DNA, the CDR3 is TGTGCCAGCAGCACCGCGACTAGCGGGAACACCGGGGAGCTGTTTTTT. Full variable domain (missing parts from reference TRBV7-9 and TRBJ2-2): DTGVSQNPRHKITKRGQNVTFRCDPISEHNRLYWYRQTLGQGPEFLTYFQNEAQLEKSRLLSDRFSAERPKGSFSTLEIQRTEQGDSAMYLCASSTATSGNTGELFFGEGSRLTVL.

This chain connects TRBV2 to TRBJ2-3; 7 bases match TRBD1. Germline V gene data show CDR1 as SNHLY and CDR2 as FYNNEI. With V trimmed by 6 bases and J by 5 bases, 11 bases remained unmatched. The CDR3 extends over 15 amino acids. The CDR3 loop reads CASSVRGQAIDTQYF. DNA of the CDR3: TGTGCCAGCAGCGTAAGAGGACAGGCGATAGATACGCAGTATTTT.

This clone was counted only a few times. The V gene is TRBV5-1, the J gene TRBJ2-2; D is undetermined. Germline assignment: CDR1 SGHRS and CDR2 YFSETQ. The germline V and J ends were trimmed by 0 bases and 12 bases, with 6 bases remaining between them. The CDR3 loop spans 11 amino acids. CDR3 amino acids: CASSLEAKLFF. The CDR3 DNA reads TGCGCCAGCAGCTTGGAGGCGAAGCTGTTTTTT.

This rearrangement joins TRBV30 to TRBJ2-6, with a possible D match to TRBD1 (5 bases). Germline V gene sequence: CDR1 GTSNPN, CDR2 SVGIG (reference sequence). The CDR3 loop spans 13 amino acids. CDR3 residues: CAGQGAGANVLTF. CDR3 bases: TGTGCTGGGCAAGGGGCCGGGGCCAACGTCCTGACTTTC.

The rearrangement joins TRBV6-5 to TRBJ1-1; D remains ambiguous. Germline CDR1 MNHEY, CDR2 SVGAGI. The CDR3 covers 16 residues. Between the trimmed V and J ends, which lost 2 bases and 1 base, there was a span of 14 bases. CDR3: CASSYSSKSKNTEAFF. In DNA, the CDR3 is TGTGCCAGCAGTTACAGTAGTAAGTCGAAGAACACTGAAGCTTTCTTT.

The chain has TRBV15 and TRBJ1-5, with a possible D match to TRBD1 (5 bases). This CDR3 spans 14 amino acids. CDR1 and CDR2 (germline): LNHNV, YYDKDF (reference sequence). The V and J ends lost 6 bases and 6 bases respectively, with 15 bases between them. Written as DNA, the CDR3 is TGTGCCACCAGTCCAGGGAAAAGGGGTCAGCCCCAGCATTTT. It translates to CATSPGKRGQPQHF.

This clone was observed once. The V and J genes are TRBV5-5 and TRBJ1-5; 12 bases match TRBD1. CDR1 is SGHKS and CDR2 is YYEKEE in the germline V gene (reference sequence). The CDR3 is made up of 18 amino acids. Trimming removed 0 bases from V and 3 bases from J; junction bases left unmatched: 7. This CDR3 is CASSLGDRGPLSNQPQHF. The CDR3 DNA reads TGTGCCAGCAGCTTGGGGGACAGGGGGCCTTTGTCCAATCAGCCCCAGCATTTT.

The chain combines TRBV14 with TRBJ1-1, with a possible D match to TRBD1 (6 bases). Trimming stripped 0 bases from V and 1 base from J, with 9 bases between. The CDR3 is made up of 15 amino acids. Germline CDR1 reads SGHDN; CDR2 reads FVKESK. The CDR3 coding sequence is TGTGCCAGCAGCCAAGAGCGCAGGGGGAACACTGAAGCTTTCTTT. It yields the protein CASSQERRGNTEAFF. Drawing the rest from reference TRBV14 and TRBJ1-1, the complete variable domain is EAGVTQFPSHSVIEKGQTVTLRCDPISGHDNLYWYRRVMGKEIKFLLHFVKESKQDESGMPNNRFLAERTGGTYSTLKVQPAELEDSGVYFCASSQERRGNTEAFFGQGTRLTVV.

The CDR3 region has the DNA TGCGCCAGCAGCTTAACAGAGGGTAGCTATGGCTACACCTTC. This encodes CASSLTEGSYGYTF. This chain joins TRBV5-1 and TRBJ1-2, with unresolved D. Germline loops: CDR1 SGHRS, CDR2 YFSETQ. Trimming left V 2 bases short and J 4 bases short, with 12 bases between. The CDR3 spans 14 residues.

This clone was recorded only once. The chain combines TRBV5-4 with TRBJ2-1, with D possibly being TRBD1 or TRBD2 (5 bases each). V lost 4 bases and J lost 2, with 16 bases in between. The CDR3 contains 16 residues. CDR1 and CDR2 from the germline V gene are SGHNT and YYREEE (reference sequence). The CDR3 DNA reads TGTGCCAGCAGCCCAGAGCGGTCGGGGCCCTACAATGAGCAGTTCTTC. Protein: CASSPERSGPYNEQFF.

This chain links TRBV18 with TRBJ2-3; D remains unclear. V was clipped by 1 base and J by 0 bases, with 11 bases between them. Germline CDR1 and CDR2: KGHSH and LQKENI. This CDR3 has 16 residues. The CDR3 sequence is CASSPQSATSTDTQYF. CDR3 DNA: TGTGCCAGCTCACCACAGTCAGCCACTAGCACAGATACGCAGTATTTT.

This clone is a singleton in its sample. The chain employs TRBV6-1 and TRBJ2-6, with D tentatively TRBD2 (6 bases). Germline CDR1 is MNHNS and CDR2 is SASEGT. The V end lost 2 bases, the J end lost 4 bases, and 15 bases lay between the germline ends. This CDR3 comprises 17 residues. CDR3 loop: CASSEMSAAGGANVLTF. CDR3 nucleotides: TGTGCCAGCAGTGAAATGTCCGCCGCGGGGGGGGCCAACGTCCTGACTTTC.

A remark on this clone: This sample also contains other DNA sequences that code for the same CDR3. This chain links TRBV18 with TRBJ1-2, with TRBD1 as a possible D gene (5 bases). From germline, CDR1 is KGHSH and CDR2 LQKENI. Between the trimmed V and J ends, which lost 3 bases and 3 bases, there was a span of 8 bases. The CDR3 consists of 13 residues. CDR3 DNA sequence: TGTGCCAGCTCACCGGGACTCGACTATGGCTACACCTTC. It codes for CASSPGLDYGYTF.

This clone was counted many times. J is TRBJ2-6 and V is TRBV7-2; 10 bases are a match to TRBD2. Per germline, CDR1 SGHTA and CDR2 FQGNSA. V lost 6 bases to trimming and J lost 1 base; unmatched junction nucleotides: 6. The CDR3 runs to 17 residues. CDR3 in amino acids: CASSWTSGYSGANVLTF. CDR3 nucleotides: TGTGCCAGCAGTTGGACTAGCGGATATTCTGGGGCCAACGTCCTGACTTTC.

The J gene is TRBJ2-7, the V gene TRBV13; 8 bases map to TRBD1. The junction had 18 bases not matched to a gene; V was cut back by 3 bases and J by 5 bases. The germline V gene encodes CDR1 PRHDT and CDR2 FYEKMQ (reference sequence). The CDR3 sequence is 18 residues long. Here the CDR3 reads CASSLLTRTGKGGDEQYF. In DNA, the CDR3 is TGTGCCAGCAGCTTGTTGACTCGGACAGGGAAGGGGGGCGACGAGCAGTACTTC.